This TCR beta chain is drawn from a study of blood T cell repertoires in COVID-19. V shed 2 bases and J 7 bases; nucleotides not matched to a gene: 6. Per the germline V gene, CDR1 is SGHVS and CDR2 is FQNEAQ. This CDR3 comprises 16 residues. Sequenced by immunoSEQ multiplex PCR; TCRdb stores in-frame clones only, minus some. The sample shows approximately 170,000 clones, about 90% of them seen only once. Sequenced: PBMCs or T cells enriched from blood (not recorded which). This TCR derives from a woman aged 18-35 years who had recovered from COVID-19. The chain is built from TRBV7-8 and TRBJ1-6, with 9 bases aligning to TRBD1. This CDR3 is CASSLRDRASNSPLHF. CDR3 DNA sequence: TGTGCCAGCAGCTTAAGGGACAGGGCGAGCAATTCACCCCTCCACTTT.